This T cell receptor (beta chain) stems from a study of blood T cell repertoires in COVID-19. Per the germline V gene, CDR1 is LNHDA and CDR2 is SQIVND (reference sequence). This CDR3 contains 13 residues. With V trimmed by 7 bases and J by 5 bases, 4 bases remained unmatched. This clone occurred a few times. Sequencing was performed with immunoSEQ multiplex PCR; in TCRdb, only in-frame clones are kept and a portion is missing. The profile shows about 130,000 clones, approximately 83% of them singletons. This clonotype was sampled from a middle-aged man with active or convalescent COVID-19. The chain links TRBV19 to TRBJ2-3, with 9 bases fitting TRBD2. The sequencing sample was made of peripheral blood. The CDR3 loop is CASISGGRDTQYF. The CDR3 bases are TGTGCCAGTATTAGCGGGGGCCGAGATACGCAGTATTTT.